The 9 T cell receptor beta chains in this list originate from one sample, sequenced in a study of blood T cell repertoires in COVID-19 (dated by TCRdb to between 2020 and 2021). The library was built by means of the immunoSEQ multiplex PCR assay. As stored in TCRdb, this immuneACCESS dataset retains in-frame rearrangements with V and J assigned. A fraction of the clones does not appear; measured against another copy, unresolved V genes explain less than half of the discrepancy, and the remainder lacks a known reason. In this sample the table shows about 110,000 clones, around 64% of which occur a single time. The ten largest clonotypes hold around 1.7% of the sample. The sample taken for sequencing was peripheral blood. These receptor sequences come from a woman between 35 and 50 years old with acute or convalescent COVID-19.

In this sample, this clone turned up once. The chain recombines TRBV13 with TRBJ2-1, with D possibly TRBD2 on 6 matching bases. V gave up 5 bases and J gave up 1 base, with 15 bases separating them. CDR1 and CDR2 (germline): PRHDT, FYEKMQ (reference sequence). The CDR3 is 16 residues long. For the CDR3, the DNA is TGTGCCAGCAGCCAGGAGGGGCTAGCGTCCTACAATGAGCAGTTCTTC. Its protein product is CASSQEGLASYNEQFF.

This clone was found a few times. The chain is built from TRBV19 and TRBJ1-2; D is unresolved. The ends were cut back, 2 bases at V and 4 bases at J, with 8 bases in the middle. Germline V gives CDR1 LNHDA, CDR2 SQIVND (reference sequence). The CDR3 contains 13 residues. CDR3 sequence (DNA): TGTGCCAGTAGTATAAAACAGAGCTATGGCTACACCTTC. Amino acid sequence: CASSIKQSYGYTF.

The V and J genes are TRBV12-3 or TRBV12-4 and TRBJ2-3, with 7 bases lining up with TRBD2. The CDR3 sequence is 13 residues long. V lost 3 bases to trimming and J lost 4 bases; unmatched junction nucleotides: 1. In DNA form, the CDR3 reads TGTGCCAGCAGTTTCACTAGCGCAGATACGCAGTATTTT. It encodes CASSFTSADTQYF.

This sequence joins TRBV5-1 and TRBJ2-5; TRBD1 aligns across 8 bases. V lost 0 bases to trimming and J lost 5 bases; unmatched junction nucleotides: 6. CDR1 SGHRS and CDR2 YFSETQ come from the germline V gene. The CDR3 spans 15 residues. This chain's CDR3 is CASSLDRGDRETQYF. The CDR3, as DNA: TGCGCCAGCAGCTTGGACCGTGGGGACAGGGAGACCCAGTACTTC.

The chain is built from TRBV28 and TRBJ1-1; 11 bases are shared with TRBD1. The CDR3 extends over 14 amino acids. J lost 5 bases, V lost 6 bases, and 5 bases had no gene match. The germline V gene has CDR1 MDHEN and CDR2 SYDVKM. The CDR3 DNA reads as TGTGCCAGCAGCGGACAGGGGGCGGGAACTGAAGCTTTCTTT. Amino acid sequence: CASSGQGAGTEAFF.

The genes are TRBV5-1 and TRBJ1-3; D call uncertain. This CDR3 is 15 amino acids long. With 1 base removed from V and 1 base from J, the gap between germline ends came to 9 bases. Germline values: CDR1 SGHRS, CDR2 YFSETQ. The CDR3 reads CASSLLGESGNTIYF. CDR3 nucleotides: TGCGCCAGCAGCTTGTTAGGAGAATCTGGAAACACCATATATTTT. The complete variable domain, with remaining parts taken from reference TRBV5-1 and TRBJ1-3, reads KAGVTQTPRYLIKTRGQQVTLSCSPISGHRSVSWYQQTPGQGLQFLFEYFSETQRNKGNFPGRFSGRQFSNSRSEMNVSTLELGDSALYLCASSLLGESGNTIYFGEGSWLTVV.

The chain recombines TRBV10-3 with TRBJ2-1; weak D call: TRBD2 (7 bases). CDR3 length: 15 amino acids. V was trimmed by 0 bases and J by 7 bases, leaving 13 bases between them. Germline-derived CDR1 and CDR2 are ENHRY and SYGVKD. In DNA form, the CDR3 reads TGTGCCATCAGTGAGTCGGGGGGGCCTTTGAATGAGCAGTTCTTC. It is translated as CAISESGGPLNEQFF.

The chain employs TRBV5-1 and TRBJ2-3; D perhaps matches TRBD1 (5 bases). Germline V gene lookup returns CDR1 SGHRS and CDR2 YFSETQ. The CDR3 spans 15 residues. Trimming took 6 bases from V and 2 from J, leaving 16 bases between them. In DNA form, the CDR3 reads TGCGCCAGCATGGCTTCTGACAGACCCACAGATACGCAGTATTTT. Its translation is CASMASDRPTDTQYF.

This chain uses TRBV3-1 (or the pseudogene TRBV3-2) with TRBJ1-1; no firm D call. CDR1 is LGHDT, CDR2 YNNKEL, per germline (reference sequence). This CDR3 has 14 amino acids. Trimming took off 4 bases at V and 0 bases at J, with 9 bases between the two ends. Written as DNA, the CDR3 is TGTGCCAGCAGCCCCTACGAGGTGAACACTGAAGCTTTCTTT. Protein product: CASSPYEVNTEAFF.